The clone carrying this TCR beta chain turned up a few times. These data are taken from a study of beta chain features in type 1 diabetes. About the research overall: Across the samples, around 110,000,000 sorted cells were examined in total.

Every single donor gave one heparinised blood draw, and these averaged approximately 120 mL. Purity of each sorted population was above 95%. As every portion of the isolated RNA was reverse transcribed, the sequencing read expressed TCRB transcripts. Libraries were prepared by immunoSEQ multiplex PCR; TCRdb keeps only in-frame clonotypes and omits some of them. This sample has about 320,000 clones; 14% occur once, and the top ten carry over 5%. Per the germline V gene, CDR1 is SGHNT and CDR2 is YYREEE (reference sequence). V gave up 0 bases and J gave up 9 bases; unmatched junction bases: 8. This CDR3 region has 15 residues.

This sequence joins TRBV5-4 and TRBJ2-3; 9 bases are a match to TRBD2. The sequence derives from a man aged 30 to 45 in good health. Input material: central memory CD4+ T cells from blood. The CDR3 nucleotides read TGTGCCAGCAGCTTGGGGACTAGCGAAGCAGGGACGCAGTATTTT. Translating it yields CASSLGTSEAGTQYF.